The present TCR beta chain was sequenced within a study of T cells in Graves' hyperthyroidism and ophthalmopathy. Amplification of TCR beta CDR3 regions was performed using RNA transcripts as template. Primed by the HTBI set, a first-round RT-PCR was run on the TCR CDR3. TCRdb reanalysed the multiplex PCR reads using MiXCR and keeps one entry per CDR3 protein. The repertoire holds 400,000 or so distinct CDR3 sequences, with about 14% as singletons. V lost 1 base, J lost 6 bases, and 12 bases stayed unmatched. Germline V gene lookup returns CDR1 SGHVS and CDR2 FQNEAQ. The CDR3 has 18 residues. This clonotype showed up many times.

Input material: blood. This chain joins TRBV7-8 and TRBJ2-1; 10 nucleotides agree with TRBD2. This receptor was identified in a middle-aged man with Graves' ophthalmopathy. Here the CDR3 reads CASSLEASGRASSNEQFF. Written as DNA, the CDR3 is TGTGCCAGCAGCTTAGAAGCTAGCGGGAGAGCCTCGTCCAATGAGCAGTTCTTC.